A single sample is the source of the 3 T cell receptor beta chains below, sequenced in a study of cytomegalovirus exposure and HLA in healthy donors (dated by TCRdb to 2015 to 2018). The method was the immunoSEQ multiplex PCR assay. This immuneACCESS table, as held by TCRdb, lists in-frame sequences with V and J called but not all clones. Of the missing ones, under half trace to an unresolved V gene in checked studies; the others have no known cause. The sample profile shows 200,000 to 250,000 clones; approximately 82% of them were found once. In total, the top ten clones hold roughly 5.5% of the sample. Sequenced input: PBMCs. These receptors all stem from a woman aged 18 to 35 in good health and CMV-seronegative.

The rearrangement links TRBV6-1 to TRBJ2-1, with 9 nucleotides matching TRBD2. The ends lost 6 bases at V and 8 bases at J; junction bases unmatched: 8. CDR3 size: 14 residues. In germline, CDR1 is MNHNS, CDR2 SASEGT. The CDR3 region is CASRTQAGGDEQFF. CDR3 sequence (DNA): TGTGCCAGCAGGACCCAGGCGGGGGGGGATGAGCAGTTCTTC.

The chain joins TRBV6-1 to TRBJ2-7; unclear D gene. Germline CDR1 reads MNHNS; CDR2 reads SASEGT. The CDR3 sequence is 11 residues long. This chain's CDR3 is CAGSGAYEQYF. The CDR3 coding sequence is TGTGCTGGGTCCGGAGCCTACGAGCAGTACTTC.

CDR3 protein: CAWSWSSYNEQFF. CDR3 in DNA: TGTGCCTGGAGTTGGAGCTCCTACAATGAGCAGTTCTTC. V and J are TRBV30 and TRBJ2-1; D call uncertain. The V gene's germline CDR1 is GTSNPN and CDR2 SVGIG (reference sequence). The CDR3 runs 13 residues. The V end was cut by 2 bases, the J end by 0 bases, with 5 bases between. Based on the CDR3 plus reference TRBV30 and TRBJ2-1, the full variable domain is SQTIHQWPATLVQPVGSPLSLECTVEGTSNPNLYWYRQAAGRGLQLLFYSVGIGQISSEVPQNLSASRPQDRQFILSSKKLLLSDSGFYLCAWSWSSYNEQFFGPGTRLTVL.